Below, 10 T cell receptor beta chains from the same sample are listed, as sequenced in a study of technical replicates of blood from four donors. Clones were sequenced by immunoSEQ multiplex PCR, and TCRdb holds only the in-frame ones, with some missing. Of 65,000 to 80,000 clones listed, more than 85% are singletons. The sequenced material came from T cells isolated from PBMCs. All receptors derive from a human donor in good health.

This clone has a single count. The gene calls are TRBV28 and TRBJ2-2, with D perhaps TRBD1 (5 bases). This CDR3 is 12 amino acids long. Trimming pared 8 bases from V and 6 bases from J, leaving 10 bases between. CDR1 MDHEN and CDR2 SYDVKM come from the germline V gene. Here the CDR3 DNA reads TGTGCCAGCCCTAAAGGGGCCGGGGAGCTGTTTTTT. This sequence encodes CASPKGAGELFF.

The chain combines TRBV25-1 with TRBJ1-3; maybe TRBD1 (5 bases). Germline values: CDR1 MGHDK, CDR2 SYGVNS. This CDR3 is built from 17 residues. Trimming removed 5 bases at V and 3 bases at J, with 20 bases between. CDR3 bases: TGTGCCAGCAGTAGAGGAGGGGAGGGTATGGGTGGAAACACCATATATTTT. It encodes CASSRGGEGMGGNTIYF. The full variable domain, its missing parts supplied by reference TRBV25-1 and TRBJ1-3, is EADIYQTPRYLVIGTGKKITLECSQTMGHDKMYWYQQDPGMELHLIHYSYGVNSTEKGDLSSESTVSRIRTEHFPLTLESARPSHTSQYLCASSRGGEGMGGNTIYFGEGSWLTVV.

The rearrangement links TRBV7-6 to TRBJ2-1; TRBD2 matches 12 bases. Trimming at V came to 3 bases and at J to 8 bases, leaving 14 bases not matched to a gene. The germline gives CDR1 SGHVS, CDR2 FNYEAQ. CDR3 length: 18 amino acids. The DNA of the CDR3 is TGTGCCAGCAGCTTTCTACCTAAGCTAGCGGGAGGGCCGTATGAGCAGTTCTTC. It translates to CASSFLPKLAGGPYEQFF. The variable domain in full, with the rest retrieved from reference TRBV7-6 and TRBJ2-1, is GAGVSQSPRYKVTKRGQDVALRCDPISGHVSLYWYRQALGQGPEFLTYFNYEAQQDKSGLPNDRFSAERPEGSISTLTIQRTEQRDSAMYRCASSFLPKLAGGPYEQFFGPGTRLTVL.

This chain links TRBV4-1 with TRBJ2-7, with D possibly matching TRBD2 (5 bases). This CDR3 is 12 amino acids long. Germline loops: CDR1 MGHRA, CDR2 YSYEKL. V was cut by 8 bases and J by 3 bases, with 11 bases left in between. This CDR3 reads CASGELGYEQYF. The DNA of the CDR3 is TGCGCCAGCGGGGAACTAGGCTACGAGCAGTACTTC.

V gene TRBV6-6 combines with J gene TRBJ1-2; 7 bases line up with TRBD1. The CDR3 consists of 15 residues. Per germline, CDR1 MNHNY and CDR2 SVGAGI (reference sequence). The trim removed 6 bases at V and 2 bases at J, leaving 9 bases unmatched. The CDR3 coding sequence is TGTGCCAGCAGCCGACAGGGTGTGGGGAACTATGGCTACACCTTC. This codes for CASSRQGVGNYGYTF.

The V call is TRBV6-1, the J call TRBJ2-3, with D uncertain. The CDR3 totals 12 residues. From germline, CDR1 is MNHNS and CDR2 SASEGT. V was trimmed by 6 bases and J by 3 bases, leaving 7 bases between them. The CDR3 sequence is CASSSQTDTQYF. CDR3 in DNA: TGTGCCAGCAGCTCACAGACAGATACGCAGTATTTT.

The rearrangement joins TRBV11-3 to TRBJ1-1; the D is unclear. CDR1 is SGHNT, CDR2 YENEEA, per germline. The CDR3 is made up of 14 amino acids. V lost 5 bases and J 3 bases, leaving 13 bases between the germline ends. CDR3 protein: CASSRIQVHTEAFF. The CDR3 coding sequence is TGTGCCAGCAGCCGAATTCAGGTACACACTGAAGCTTTCTTT.

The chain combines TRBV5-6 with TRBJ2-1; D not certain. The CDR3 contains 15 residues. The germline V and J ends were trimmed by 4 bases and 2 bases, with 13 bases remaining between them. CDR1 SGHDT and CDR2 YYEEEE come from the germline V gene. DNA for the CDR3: TGTGCCAGCAGCCCCGAACAGCTCGCCTACAATGAGCAGTTCTTC. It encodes CASSPEQLAYNEQFF. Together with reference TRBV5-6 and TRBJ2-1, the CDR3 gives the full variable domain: DAGVTQSPTHLIKTRGQQVTLRCSPKSGHDTVSWYQQALGQGPQFIFQYYEEEERQRGNFPDRFSGHQFPNYSSELNVNALLLGDSALYLCASSPEQLAYNEQFFGPGTRLTVL.

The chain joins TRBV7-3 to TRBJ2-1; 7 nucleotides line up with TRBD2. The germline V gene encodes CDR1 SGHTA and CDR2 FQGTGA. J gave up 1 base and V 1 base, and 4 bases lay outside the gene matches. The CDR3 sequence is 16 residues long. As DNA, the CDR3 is TGTGCCAGCAGCTTAATTGCGGGGGTGTCCTACAATGAGCAGTTCTTC. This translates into CASSLIAGVSYNEQFF. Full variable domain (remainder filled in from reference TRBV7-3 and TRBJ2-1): GAGVSQTPSNKVTEKGKYVELRCDPISGHTALYWYRQSLGQGPEFLIYFQGTGAADDSGLPNDRFFAVRPEGSVSTLKIQRTERGDSAVYLCASSLIAGVSYNEQFFGPGTRLTVL.

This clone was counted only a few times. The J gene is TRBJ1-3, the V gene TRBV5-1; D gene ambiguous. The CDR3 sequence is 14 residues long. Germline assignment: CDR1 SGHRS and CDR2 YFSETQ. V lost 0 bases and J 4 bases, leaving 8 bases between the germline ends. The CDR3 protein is CASSLGGEGNTIYF. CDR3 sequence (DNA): TGCGCCAGCAGCTTGGGCGGGGAAGGAAACACCATATATTTT.